A few counts support the clone carrying this T cell receptor (beta chain). Its antigen is unidentified. The junction had 8 bases not matched to a gene; V was cut back by 4 bases and J by 6 bases. This CDR3 has 14 residues. Germline CDR1 reads SGDLS; CDR2 reads YYNGEE. The entry originates in a study of T cell responses to AZD1222 COVID-19 vaccine. Libraries were prepared by immunoSEQ multiplex PCR; TCRdb keeps only in-frame clonotypes and omits some of them. The table includes over 65,000 clones, about nine tenths detected once. Study-wide findings and caveats: Only a handful of AZD1222 recipients, roughly six in all, had baseline seropositivity.

Second-dose timings of about 4 or about 12 weeks were pooled. Sequences were derived from peripheral blood, sampled 28 days after the second AZD1222 dose. This clonotype was sampled from an adult who received the AZD1222 COVID-19 vaccine. The chain combines TRBV9 with TRBJ1-2; the match to TRBD1 covers 8 bases. CDR3 residues: CASSTGQAINGYTF. The DNA of the CDR3 is TGTGCCAGCAGCACGGGACAGGCAATAAATGGCTACACCTTC. The variable domain in full, completed from reference TRBV9 and TRBJ1-2, reads DSGVTQTPKHLITATGQRVTLRCSPRSGDLSVYWYQQSLDQGLQFLIQYYNGEERAKGNILERFSAQQFPDLHSELNLSSLELGDSALYFCASSTGQAINGYTFGSGTRLTVV.